Below, one T cell receptor (beta chain) is given with its context. No antigen is known for it. Base qualities were left out, and no much larger clone turns up one base away. Its CDR3 holds 14 amino acids, cysteine through phenylalanine. The retained sequence is limited to the CDR3, 42 bases, with the frame set at the first base. Cut back by 3 bases and 6 bases, the V and J ends lie 15 bases apart. The germline V gene encodes CDR1 LNHDA and CDR2 SQIVND (reference sequence). TCRbeta CDR3 regions were amplified from genomic DNA by means of the immunoSEQ Assay, a bias-controlled multiplex PCR. The original pipeline was this. The number of nucleated cells in each sample was estimated by amplification of reference gene primers within the assay. To quantify the absolute abundance of each unique TCRbeta CDR3 rearrangement, sequence reads were collapsed and filtered. For each sample, productive Simpson clonality was calculated by taking the square root of Simpson's diversity index across productive rearrangements. TCRdb's version of the immuneACCESS table is confined to in-frame rearrangements and falls short of the full clone set. An unresolved V gene accounts for under half of the shortfall where checked; the remainder is of unknown origin. The DNA gave D and trimming, while V, J and clone size come from that table. In this sample the table shows about 440,000 clones, about 85% of which occur a single time. The ten largest make up 1.5% to 2% of the sample.

The sample originates from a study of blood T cell repertoires in COVID-19 (dated by TCRdb to about 2020). For context, the study as a whole: Collaborator samples came from the United States, Italy and Spain and covered acute and convalescent phases of COVID-19. The samples were drawn from two sources: the first 160 participants of the ongoing ImmuneRACE study, and fewer than 1,500 subjects contributed by 6 global collaborators. Nearly every sample came with metadata listing a de-identified subject ID, COVID-19 status, age in years and sex. Subjects who had been exposed to COVID-19, were actively infected with it, or had recovered from it provided the deeply sampled blood TCRbeta repertoires that made up the dataset. Where HLA class I and class II types were available, the types were taken from metadata supplied by the sample provider, not from assay-based typing. The repertoires were released in a freely available public database intended as a resource for research on the immune response to SARS-CoV-2. The prospective study material was composed of cDNA or gDNA derived from T cells, B-cell-depleted T cells, or PBMCs. Study-wide conclusions, independent of this receptor: How much clinical and demographic metadata was included differed by source and by participant, and the metadata was provided uncurated.

Participants in the prospective study were enrolled through a virtual design, were aged about 18 to 89 years, and lived in 20 to 30 United States geographic areas. In the prospective study, participants were assigned to cohorts based on the clinical history participants reported in a screening survey and a study questionnaire. In the prospective study, whole blood, serum and a nasopharyngeal or oropharyngeal swab were collected from each participant by mobile phlebotomists. Over an approximately 2-month period, participants in the prospective study had the option of providing additional blood draws and questionnaires. Before DNA extraction, blood samples from the prospective study were shipped at room temperature or frozen.

The chain couples TRBV19 to TRBJ2-7; the D gene is perhaps TRBD1, on 6 matching bases. The clonotype comes from a young woman with acute COVID-19. What was sequenced was PBMCs or T cells enriched from blood (not recorded which). CDR3 sequence: CASSMGTRDSEQYF. Read as DNA, the sequence is TGTGCCAGTAGTATGGGGACAAGGGATTCCGAGCAGTACTTC.